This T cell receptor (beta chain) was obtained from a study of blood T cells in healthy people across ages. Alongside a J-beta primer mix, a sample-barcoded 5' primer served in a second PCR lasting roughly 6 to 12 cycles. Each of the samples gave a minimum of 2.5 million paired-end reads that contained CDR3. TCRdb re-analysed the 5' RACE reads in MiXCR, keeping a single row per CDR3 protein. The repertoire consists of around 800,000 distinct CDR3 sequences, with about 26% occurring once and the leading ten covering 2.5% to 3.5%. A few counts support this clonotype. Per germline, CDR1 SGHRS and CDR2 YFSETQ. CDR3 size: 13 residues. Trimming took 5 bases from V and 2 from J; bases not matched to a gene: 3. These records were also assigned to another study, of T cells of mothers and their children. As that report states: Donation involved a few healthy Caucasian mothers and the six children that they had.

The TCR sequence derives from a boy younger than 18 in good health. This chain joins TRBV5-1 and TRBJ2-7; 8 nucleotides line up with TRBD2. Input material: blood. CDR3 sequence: CASSAGGAYEQYF. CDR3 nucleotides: TGCGCCAGCAGTGCCGGGGGGGCCTACGAGCAGTACTTC.